Sequencing of this T cell receptor beta chain was carried out in a study of Tregs in tolerant kidney transplant recipients. Study findings and constraints: This study did not directly address biological reproducibility. In tolerant patients, donor-specific Tregs outgrew total Tregs, suggesting antigen-driven expansion.

Notes on this clone: Its antigen is unidentified.

V lost 3 bases, J lost 8 bases, and 11 bases lay in between. This CDR3 is 14 amino acids long. Germline V gene sequence: CDR1 MGHRA, CDR2 YSYEKL. TCRdb's table, derived via immunoSEQ multiplex PCR, lists solely in-frame clones and lacks some. The table has about 72,000 clones, over 85% seen once. The sequencing used CD8+ T cells from blood, collected before the transplant. The source is a human donor who received a combined kidney and bone marrow transplant. This chain connects TRBV4-1 to TRBJ1-6, with D unresolved. The CDR3 bases are TGCGCCAGCAGCCAGCACACGAGGGATTCACCCCTCCACTTT. Residues: CASSQHTRDSPLHF.